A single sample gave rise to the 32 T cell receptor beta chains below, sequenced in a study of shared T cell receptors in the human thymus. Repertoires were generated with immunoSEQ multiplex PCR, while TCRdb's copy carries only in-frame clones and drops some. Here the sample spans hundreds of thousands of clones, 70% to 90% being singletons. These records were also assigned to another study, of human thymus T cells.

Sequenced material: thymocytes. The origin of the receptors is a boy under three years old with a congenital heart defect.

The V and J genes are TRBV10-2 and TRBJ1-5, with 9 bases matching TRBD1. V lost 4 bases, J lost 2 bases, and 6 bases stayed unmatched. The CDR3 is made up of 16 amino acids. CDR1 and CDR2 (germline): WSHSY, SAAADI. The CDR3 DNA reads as TGCGCCAGCAGTGGGCGCTGGACAGGGGGCAATCAGCCCCAGCATTTT. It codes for CASSGRWTGGNQPQHF.

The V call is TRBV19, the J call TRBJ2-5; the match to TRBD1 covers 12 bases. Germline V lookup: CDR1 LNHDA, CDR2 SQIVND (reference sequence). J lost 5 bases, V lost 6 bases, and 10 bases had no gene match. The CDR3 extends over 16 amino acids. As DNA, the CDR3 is TGTGCCAGTAGCGTTGATGGGACAGGGGGCCGGGAGACCCAGTACTTC. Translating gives CASSVDGTGGRETQYF.

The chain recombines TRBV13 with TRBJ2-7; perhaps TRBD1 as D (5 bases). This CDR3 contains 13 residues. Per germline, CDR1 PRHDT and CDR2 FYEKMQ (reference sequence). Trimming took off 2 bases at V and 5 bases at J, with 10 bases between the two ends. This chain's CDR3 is CASSLQGENEQYF. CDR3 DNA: TGTGCCAGCAGCTTACAGGGTGAAAACGAGCAGTACTTC.

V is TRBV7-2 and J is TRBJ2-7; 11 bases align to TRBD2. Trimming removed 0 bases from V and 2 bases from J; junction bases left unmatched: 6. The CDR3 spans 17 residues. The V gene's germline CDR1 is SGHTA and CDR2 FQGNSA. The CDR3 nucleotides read TGTGCCAGCAGCTTAGCCCAACTAGCGGGAGACCCCTACGAGCAGTACTTC. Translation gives CASSLAQLAGDPYEQYF.

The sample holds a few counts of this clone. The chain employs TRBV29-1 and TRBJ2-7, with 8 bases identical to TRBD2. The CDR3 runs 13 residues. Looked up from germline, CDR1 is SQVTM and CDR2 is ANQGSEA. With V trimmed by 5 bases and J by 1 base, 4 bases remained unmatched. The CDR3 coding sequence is TGCAGCGTTTTAGCGGGATCATCCTACGAGCAGTACTTC. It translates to CSVLAGSSYEQYF.

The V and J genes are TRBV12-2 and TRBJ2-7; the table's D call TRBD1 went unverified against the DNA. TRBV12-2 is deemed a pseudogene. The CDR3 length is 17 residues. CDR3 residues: CASRPHSTGFLKGEQYF. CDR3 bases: TGTGCAAGTCGCCCGCACTCGACAGGGTTTTTAAAGGGCGAGCAGTACTTC.

CDR3 sequence: CASSQLAGEPPKTQYF. CDR3 coding DNA: TGCGCCAGCAGCCAATTAGCGGGAGAGCCCCCCAAGACCCAGTACTTC. This chain uses TRBV4-1 with TRBJ2-5; 9 positions match TRBD2. V trimming: 2 bases; J trimming: 6 bases; junction bases outside the gene matches: 10. Germline V CDR1 and CDR2: MGHRA, YSYEKL. The CDR3 length is 16 residues.

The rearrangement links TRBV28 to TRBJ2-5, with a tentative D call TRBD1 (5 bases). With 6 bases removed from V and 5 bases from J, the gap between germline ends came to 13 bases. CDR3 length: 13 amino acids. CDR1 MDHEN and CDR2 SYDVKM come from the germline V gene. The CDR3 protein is CASRGRGFETQYF. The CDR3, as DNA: TGTGCCAGCAGGGGAAGGGGATTCGAGACCCAGTACTTC. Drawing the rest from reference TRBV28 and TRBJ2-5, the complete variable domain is DVKVTQSSRYLVKRTGEKVFLECVQDMDHENMFWYRQDPGLGLRLIYFSYDVKMKEKGDIPEGYSVSREKKERFSLILESASTNQTSMYLCASRGRGFETQYFGPGTRLLVL.

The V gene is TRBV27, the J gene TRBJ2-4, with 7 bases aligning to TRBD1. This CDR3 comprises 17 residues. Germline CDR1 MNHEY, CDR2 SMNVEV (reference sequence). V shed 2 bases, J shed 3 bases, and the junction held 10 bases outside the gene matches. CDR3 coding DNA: TGTGCCAGCAGTTTAAGGGGACGGACAGGAAACAAAAACATTCAGTACTTC. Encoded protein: CASSLRGRTGNKNIQYF.

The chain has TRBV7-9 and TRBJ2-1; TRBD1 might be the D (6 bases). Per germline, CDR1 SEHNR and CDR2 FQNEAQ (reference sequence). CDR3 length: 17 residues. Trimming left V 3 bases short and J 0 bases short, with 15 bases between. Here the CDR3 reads CASSFRGRGSSYNEQFF. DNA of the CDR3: TGTGCCAGCAGCTTCCGGGGTAGGGGGAGCTCCTACAATGAGCAGTTCTTC.

CDR3 region: CASSSDSSGARNTIYF. DNA of the CDR3: TGCGCCAGCAGCTCTGATTCGTCAGGGGCGAGAAACACCATATATTTT. The genes are TRBV5-1 and TRBJ1-3, with D possibly TRBD1 on 6 matching bases. Germline V gene sequence: CDR1 SGHRS, CDR2 YFSETQ. Deletions cut 3 bases from V and 5 bases from J, with 18 bases between. The length of the CDR3 is 16 residues.

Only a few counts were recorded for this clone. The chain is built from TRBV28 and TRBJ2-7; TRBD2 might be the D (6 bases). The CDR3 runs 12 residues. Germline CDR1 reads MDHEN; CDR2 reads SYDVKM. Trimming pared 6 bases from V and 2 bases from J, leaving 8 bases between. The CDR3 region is CASRAGTYEQYF. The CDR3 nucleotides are TGTGCCAGCAGGGCGGGAACCTACGAGCAGTACTTC.

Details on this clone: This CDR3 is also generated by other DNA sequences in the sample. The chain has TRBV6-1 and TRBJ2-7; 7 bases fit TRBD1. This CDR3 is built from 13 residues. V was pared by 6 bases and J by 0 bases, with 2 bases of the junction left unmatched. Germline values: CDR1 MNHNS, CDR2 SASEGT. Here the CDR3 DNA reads TGTGCCAGCAGGGACAGGAGCTCCTACGAGCAGTACTTC. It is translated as CASRDRSSYEQYF.

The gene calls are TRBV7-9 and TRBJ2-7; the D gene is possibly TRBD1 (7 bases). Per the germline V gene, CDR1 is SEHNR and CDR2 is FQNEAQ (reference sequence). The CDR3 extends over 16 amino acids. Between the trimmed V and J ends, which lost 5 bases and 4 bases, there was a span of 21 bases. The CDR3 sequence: CASSLHRGGVPYEQYF. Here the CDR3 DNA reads TGTGCCAGCAGCCTCCACAGGGGAGGAGTTCCTTACGAGCAGTACTTC.

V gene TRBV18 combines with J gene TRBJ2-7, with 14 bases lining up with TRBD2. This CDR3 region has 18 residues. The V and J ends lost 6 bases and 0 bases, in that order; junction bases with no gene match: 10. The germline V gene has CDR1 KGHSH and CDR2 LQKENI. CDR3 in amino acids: CASSRTSGRSRSSYEQYF. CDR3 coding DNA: TGTGCCAGCTCTCGGACTAGCGGGAGGTCCAGGAGCTCCTACGAGCAGTACTTC.

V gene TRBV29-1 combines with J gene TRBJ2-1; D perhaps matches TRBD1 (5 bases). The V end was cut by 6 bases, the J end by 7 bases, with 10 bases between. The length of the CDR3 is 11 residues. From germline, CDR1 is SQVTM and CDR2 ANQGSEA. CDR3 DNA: TGCAGCGTCGACCCAGGGAATGAGCAGTTCTTC. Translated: CSVDPGNEQFF.

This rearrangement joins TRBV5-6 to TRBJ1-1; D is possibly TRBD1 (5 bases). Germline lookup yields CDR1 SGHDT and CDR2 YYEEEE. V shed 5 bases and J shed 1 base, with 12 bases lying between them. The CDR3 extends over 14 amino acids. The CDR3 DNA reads TGTGCCAGCAGTTTGTACGACAGGAACACTGAAGCTTTCTTT. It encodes CASSLYDRNTEAFF.

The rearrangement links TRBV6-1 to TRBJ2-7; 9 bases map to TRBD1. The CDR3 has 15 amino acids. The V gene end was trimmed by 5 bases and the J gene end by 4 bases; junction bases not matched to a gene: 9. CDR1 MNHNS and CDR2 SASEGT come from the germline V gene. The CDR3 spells CASSSRQGEKYEQYF. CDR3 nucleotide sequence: TGTGCCAGCAGTTCTAGACAGGGGGAAAAGTACGAGCAGTACTTC.

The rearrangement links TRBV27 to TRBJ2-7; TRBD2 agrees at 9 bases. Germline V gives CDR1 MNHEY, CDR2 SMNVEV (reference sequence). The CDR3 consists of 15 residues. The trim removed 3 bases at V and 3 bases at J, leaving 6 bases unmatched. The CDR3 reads CASSFASGAHYEQYF. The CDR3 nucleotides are TGTGCCAGCAGTTTCGCTAGCGGGGCCCACTACGAGCAGTACTTC.

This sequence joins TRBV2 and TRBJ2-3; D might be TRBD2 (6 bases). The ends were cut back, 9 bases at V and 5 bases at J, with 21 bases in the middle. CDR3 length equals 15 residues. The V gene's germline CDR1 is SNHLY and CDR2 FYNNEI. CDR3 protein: CARIRVAGSGDTQYF. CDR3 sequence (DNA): TGTGCCAGAATCCGGGTAGCCGGGAGTGGAGATACGCAGTATTTT.

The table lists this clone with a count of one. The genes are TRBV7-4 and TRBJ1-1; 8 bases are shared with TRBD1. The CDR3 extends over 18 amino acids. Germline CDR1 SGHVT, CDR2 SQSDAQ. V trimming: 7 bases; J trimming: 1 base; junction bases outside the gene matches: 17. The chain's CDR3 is CASITPPGRGRRNTEAFF. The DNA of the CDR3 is TGTGCCAGCATCACTCCCCCGGGCAGGGGGCGCAGGAACACTGAAGCTTTCTTT.

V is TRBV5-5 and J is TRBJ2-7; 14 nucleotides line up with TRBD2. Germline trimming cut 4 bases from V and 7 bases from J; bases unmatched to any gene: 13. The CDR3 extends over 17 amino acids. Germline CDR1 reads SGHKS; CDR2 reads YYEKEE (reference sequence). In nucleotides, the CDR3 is TGTGCCAGCAGCATTGGACTAGCGGGAGGCCCCATGGAGGAGCAGTACTTC. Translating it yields CASSIGLAGGPMEEQYF.

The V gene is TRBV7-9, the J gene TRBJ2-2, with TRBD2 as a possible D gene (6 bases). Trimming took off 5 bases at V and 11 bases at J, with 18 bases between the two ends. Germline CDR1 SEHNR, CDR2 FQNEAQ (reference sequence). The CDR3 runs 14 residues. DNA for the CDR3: TGTGCCAGCAGCGACCGGGACTTCCGAGGAGAGCTGTTTTTT. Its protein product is CASSDRDFRGELFF. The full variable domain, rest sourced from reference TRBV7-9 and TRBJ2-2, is DTGVSQNPRHKITKRGQNVTFRCDPISEHNRLYWYRQTLGQGPEFLTYFQNEAQLEKSRLLSDRFSAERPKGSFSTLEIQRTEQGDSAMYLCASSDRDFRGELFFGEGSRLTVL.

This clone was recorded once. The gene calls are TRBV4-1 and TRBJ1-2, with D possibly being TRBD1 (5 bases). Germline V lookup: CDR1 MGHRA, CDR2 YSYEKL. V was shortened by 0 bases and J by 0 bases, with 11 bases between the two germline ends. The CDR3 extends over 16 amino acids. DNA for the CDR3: TGCGCCAGCAGCCAAGAATCGGGGACTACTAACTATGGCTACACCTTC. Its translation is CASSQESGTTNYGYTF.

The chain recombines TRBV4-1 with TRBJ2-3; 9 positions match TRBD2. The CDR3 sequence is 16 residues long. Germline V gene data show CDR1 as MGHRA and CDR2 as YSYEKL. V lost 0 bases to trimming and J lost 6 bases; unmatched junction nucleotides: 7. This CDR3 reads CASSQDSGRGADTQYF. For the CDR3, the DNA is TGCGCCAGCAGCCAAGATAGCGGGAGAGGAGCGGATACGCAGTATTTT.

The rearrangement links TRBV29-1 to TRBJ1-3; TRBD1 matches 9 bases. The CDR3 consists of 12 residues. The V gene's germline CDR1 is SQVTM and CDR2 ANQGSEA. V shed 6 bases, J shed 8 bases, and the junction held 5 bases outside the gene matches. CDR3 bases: TGCAGCGTCGGACAGGGGAGGCACACCATATATTTT. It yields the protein CSVGQGRHTIYF.

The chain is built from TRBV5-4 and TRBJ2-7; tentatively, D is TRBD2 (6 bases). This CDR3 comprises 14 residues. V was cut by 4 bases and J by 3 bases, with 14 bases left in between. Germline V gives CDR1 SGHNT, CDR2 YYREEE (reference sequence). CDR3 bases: TGTGCCAGCAGCGGCGGGGCAGGGCACTACGAGCAGTACTTC. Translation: CASSGGAGHYEQYF.

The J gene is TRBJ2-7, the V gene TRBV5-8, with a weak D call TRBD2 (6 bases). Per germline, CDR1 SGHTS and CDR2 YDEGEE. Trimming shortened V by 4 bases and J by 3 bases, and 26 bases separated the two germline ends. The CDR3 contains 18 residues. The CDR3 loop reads CASSLLRDSQDPDYEQYF. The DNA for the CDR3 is TGTGCCAGCAGCCTACTCCGGGACTCCCAAGACCCCGACTACGAGCAGTACTTC. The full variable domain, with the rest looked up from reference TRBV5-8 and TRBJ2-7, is EAGVTQSPTHLIKTRGQQATLRCSPISGHTSVYWYQQALGLGLQFLLWYDEGEERNRGNFPPRFSGRQFPNYSSELNVNALELEDSALYLCASSLLRDSQDPDYEQYFGPGTRLTVT.

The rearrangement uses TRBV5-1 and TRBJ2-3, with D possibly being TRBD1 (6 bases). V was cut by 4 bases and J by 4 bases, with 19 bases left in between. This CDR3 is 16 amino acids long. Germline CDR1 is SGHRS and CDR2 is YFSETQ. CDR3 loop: CASSLKWGQIPDTQYF. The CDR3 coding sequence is TGCGCCAGCAGCCTCAAGTGGGGGCAGATCCCAGATACGCAGTATTTT.

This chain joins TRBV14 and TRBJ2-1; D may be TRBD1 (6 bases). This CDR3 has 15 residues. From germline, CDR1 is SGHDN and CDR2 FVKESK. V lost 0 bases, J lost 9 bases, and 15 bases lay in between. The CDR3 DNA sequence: TGTGCCAGCAGCCAAGATTGGCAGGGGTCATGTGAGCAGTTCTTC. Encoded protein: CASSQDWQGSCEQFF.

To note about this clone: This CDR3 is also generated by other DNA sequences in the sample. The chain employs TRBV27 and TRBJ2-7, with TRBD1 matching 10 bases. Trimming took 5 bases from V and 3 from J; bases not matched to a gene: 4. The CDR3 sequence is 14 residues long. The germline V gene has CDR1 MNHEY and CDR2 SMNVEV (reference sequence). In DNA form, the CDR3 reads TGTGCCAGCAGTCCCCGGGACAGGGGCTACGAGCAGTACTTC. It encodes CASSPRDRGYEQYF.

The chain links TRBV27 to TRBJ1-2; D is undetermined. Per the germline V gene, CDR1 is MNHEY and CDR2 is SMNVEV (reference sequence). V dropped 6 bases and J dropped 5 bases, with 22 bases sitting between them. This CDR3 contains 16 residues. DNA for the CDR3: TGTGCCAGCAGCCCCGACGGGAGGGTGGGTGCATATGGCTACACCTTC. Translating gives CASSPDGRVGAYGYTF.